A single sample gave rise to the 6 T cell receptor beta chains below, sequenced in a study of blood T cells in healthy people across ages. The second PCR ran about 6 to 12 cycles with a sample-barcoded 5' primer and J-beta primers. TCRdb independently ran MiXCR on the 5' RACE reads; one entry per CDR3 protein. The sample includes more than 1 million distinct CDR3 sequences, under 55% of them seen just once. Sequenced material: blood. These receptors were taken from a woman aged 60-75 years in good health.

This CDR3 is CASSELGQGNNSPLHF. CDR3 nucleotide sequence: TGCGCCAGCAGCGAACTGGGACAGGGGAATAATTCACCCCTCCACTTT. The rearrangement uses TRBV5-1 and TRBJ1-6; 10 bases are a match to TRBD1. Trimming cost V 4 bases and J 5 bases; bases outside gene matches: 6. This CDR3 spans 16 amino acids. CDR1 and CDR2 (germline): SGHRS, YFSETQ.

Concerning this clonotype: This may come from a read error, since a much larger clone is one base off. The rearrangement joins TRBV5-1 to TRBJ2-1; the match to TRBD2 covers 8 bases. This CDR3 comprises 16 residues. Germline assignment: CDR1 SGHRS and CDR2 YFSETQ. CDR3 in DNA: TGCGCCAGCAGCTTGGGCGGGGGGAGCTCCTACAGTGAGCAGTTCTTC. Protein product: CASSLGGGSSYSEQFF.

The V gene is TRBV7-2, the J gene TRBJ2-3; the D gene is possibly TRBD2 (7 bases). This CDR3 has 16 residues. V lost 3 bases to trimming and J lost 5 bases, with 18 bases between them. Germline values: CDR1 SGHTA, CDR2 FQGNSA. The CDR3 is CASSLRGGMGIDTQYF. In DNA form, the CDR3 reads TGTGCCAGCAGCTTGAGGGGGGGAATGGGTATAGATACGCAGTATTTT.

This clonotype has only one observation. The rearrangement links TRBV2 to TRBJ2-7; 10 bases are a match to TRBD1. The CDR3 totals 15 residues. Germline loops: CDR1 SNHLY, CDR2 FYNNEI. The V gene end was trimmed by 4 bases and the J gene end by 7 bases; junction bases not matched to a gene: 10. The CDR3 DNA is TGTGCCAGCAGTGGAGGACAGGGGGGGTACAATGAGCAGTACTTC. It is translated as CASSGGQGGYNEQYF. Supplemented by reference TRBV2 and TRBJ2-7, the full variable domain reads EPEVTQTPSHQVTQMGQEVILRCVPISNHLYFYWYRQILGQKVEFLVSFYNNEISEKSEIFDDQFSVERPDGSNFTLKIRSTKLEDSAMYFCASSGGQGGYNEQYFGPGTRLTVT.

This chain joins TRBV12-5 and TRBJ2-3; no clear D gene. Germline lookup yields CDR1 LGHNT and CDR2 FRNRAP. V gave up 7 bases and J gave up 0 bases, with 11 bases separating them. The CDR3 spans 14 residues. For the CDR3, the DNA is TGTGCTAGTGCCTTAGGGAAAAGCACAGATACGCAGTATTTT. This gives the protein CASALGKSTDTQYF.

Concerning this clonotype itself: The junction does not match germline at one end; this may be a read error. The rearrangement links TRBV4-1 to TRBJ2-4, with TRBD2 identical over 9 bases. Matching the DNA end better, TRBJ2-7 makes the J call doubtful. This CDR3 contains 17 residues. The germline gives CDR1 MGHRA, CDR2 YSYEKL. CDR3 DNA sequence: TGCGCCGGCAGCCCCGGGGTGGCAGCGGGAGGCTTCCACGAGCAGTACTTC. Translating gives CAGSPGVAAGGFHEQYF.